The 3 T cell receptor beta chains below were found in one sample sequenced in a study of blood T cells in healthy people across ages. Then a second PCR, running about 6 to 11 cycles, was carried out with a sample-barcoded 5' primer and a J-beta primer mix. Using its own MiXCR run on the 5' RACE reads, TCRdb lists one record per CDR3 protein. The data show about 670,000 distinct CDR3 sequences, with around two fifths seen just once and around 30% held by the top ten. Sequences were obtained from blood. Every receptor here comes from a man older than 75 in good health.

In its sample, this clonotype was seen once. The V call is TRBV20-1, the J call TRBJ2-4; 10 nucleotides align to TRBD2. The J call is uncertain, as TRBJ2-7 better fits the DNA end. Germline V gene lookup returns CDR1 DFQATT and CDR2 SNEGSKA (reference sequence). The CDR3 runs 18 residues. CDR3 nucleotides: TGCAGTGCTAGATACTCGATAAGGACTAGCGGAAGGTCCTACGAGCAGTACTTC. The encoded protein is CSARYSIRTSGRSYEQYF.

This clonotype occurred a few times. This chain uses TRBV5-1 with TRBJ2-5, with 11 bases aligning to TRBD2. The CDR3 extends over 14 amino acids. Germline V gives CDR1 SGHRS, CDR2 YFSETQ. V shed 5 bases, J shed 2 bases, and the junction held 2 bases outside the gene matches. The CDR3 DNA is TGCGCCAGCAGGCTAGCGGGGGGTCAAGAGACCCAGTACTTC. This codes for CASRLAGGQETQYF.

This clonotype was seen only a few times. CDR3 loop: CASALAGFTDTQYF. CDR3 sequence (DNA): TGTGCCAGCGCTCTAGCGGGGTTCACAGATACGCAGTATTTT. The V call is TRBV7-6, the J call TRBJ2-3, with 9 positions matching TRBD2. This CDR3 is 14 amino acids long. Germline V gene sequence: CDR1 SGHVS, CDR2 FNYEAQ. J was trimmed by 2 bases and V by 8 bases; bases with no gene match: 5. Drawing the rest from reference TRBV7-6 and TRBJ2-3, the complete variable domain is GAGVSQSPRYKVTKRGQDVALRCDPISGHVSLYWYRQALGQGPEFLTYFNYEAQQDKSGLPNDRFSAERPEGSISTLTIQRTEQRDSAMYRCASALAGFTDTQYFGPGTRLTVL.